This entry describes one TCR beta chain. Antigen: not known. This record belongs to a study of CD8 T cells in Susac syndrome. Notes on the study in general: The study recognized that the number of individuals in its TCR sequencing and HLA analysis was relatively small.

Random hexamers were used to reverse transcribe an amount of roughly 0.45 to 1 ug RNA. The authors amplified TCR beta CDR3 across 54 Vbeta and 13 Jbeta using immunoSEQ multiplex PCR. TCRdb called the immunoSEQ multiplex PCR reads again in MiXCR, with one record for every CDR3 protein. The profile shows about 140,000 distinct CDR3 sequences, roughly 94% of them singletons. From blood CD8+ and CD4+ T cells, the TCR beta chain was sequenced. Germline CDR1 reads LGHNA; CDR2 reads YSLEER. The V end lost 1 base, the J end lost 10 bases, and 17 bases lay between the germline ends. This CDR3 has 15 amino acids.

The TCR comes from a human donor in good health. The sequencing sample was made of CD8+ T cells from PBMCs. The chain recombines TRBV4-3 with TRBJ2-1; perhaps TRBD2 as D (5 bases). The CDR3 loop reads CASSQVGGRTGEQFF. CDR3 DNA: TGCGCCAGCAGCCAAGTCGGCGGCCGGACGGGGGAGCAGTTCTTC.